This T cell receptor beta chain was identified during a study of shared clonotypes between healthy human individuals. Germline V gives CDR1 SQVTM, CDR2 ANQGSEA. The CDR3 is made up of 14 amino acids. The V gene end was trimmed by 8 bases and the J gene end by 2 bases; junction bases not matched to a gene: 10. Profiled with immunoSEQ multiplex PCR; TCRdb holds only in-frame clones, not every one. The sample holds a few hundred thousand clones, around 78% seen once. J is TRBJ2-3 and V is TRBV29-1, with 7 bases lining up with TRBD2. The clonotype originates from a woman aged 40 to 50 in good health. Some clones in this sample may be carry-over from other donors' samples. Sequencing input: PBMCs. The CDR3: CSYKRDGVTDTQYF. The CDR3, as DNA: TGCAGCTATAAGCGGGATGGGGTCACAGATACGCAGTATTTT.